This T cell receptor (beta chain) was recorded in a study of T cells in Graves' hyperthyroidism and ophthalmopathy. Study observations and caveats: Ophthalmopathy cases were set apart from stable hyperthyroidism by a 13 V-J model.

RNA transcripts served as the template for amplifying TCR beta CDR3 regions. TCR CDR3 regions were first amplified by RT-PCR with HTBI primers. TCRdb redid the calling of the multiplex PCR reads with MiXCR, one entry per CDR3 protein. The repertoire consists of more than 500,000 distinct CDR3 sequences, with approximately 15% occurring once and the leading ten covering around 4.5%. A remark on this clonotype: Its antigen is currently unknown.

Individuals with ophthalmopathy presented a Clinical Activity Score of at least 3, a NOSPECS grade of at least 4 and a duration under 3 months. PBMCs came from more than 9.5 ml fresh peripheral blood. V lost 6 bases, J lost 0 bases, and 12 bases lay in between. Germline CDR1 SNHLY, CDR2 FYNNEI. The CDR3 contains 16 residues. The receptor was derived from a woman in her forties with Graves' ophthalmopathy. This sequence joins TRBV2 and TRBJ2-6; D is unclear. The material sequenced was blood. This CDR3 is CASSIDLGSGANVLTF. CDR3 DNA: TGTGCCAGCAGCATCGACCTAGGCTCTGGGGCCAACGTCCTGACTTTC.